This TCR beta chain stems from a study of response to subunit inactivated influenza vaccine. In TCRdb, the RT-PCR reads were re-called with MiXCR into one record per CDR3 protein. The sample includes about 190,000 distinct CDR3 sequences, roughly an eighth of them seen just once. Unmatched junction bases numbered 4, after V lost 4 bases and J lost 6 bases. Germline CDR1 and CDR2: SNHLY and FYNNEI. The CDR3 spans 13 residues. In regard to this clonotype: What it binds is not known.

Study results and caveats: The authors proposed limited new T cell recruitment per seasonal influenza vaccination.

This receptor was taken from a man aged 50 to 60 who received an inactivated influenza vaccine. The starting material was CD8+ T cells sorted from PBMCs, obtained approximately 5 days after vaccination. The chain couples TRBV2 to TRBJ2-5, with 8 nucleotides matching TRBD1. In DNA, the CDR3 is TGTGCCAGCAGTGCAGGGGGCCCCCAGACCCAGTACTTC. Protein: CASSAGGPQTQYF.